This entry lists 19 T cell receptor beta chains sequenced from one sample in a study of CD8 T cells in ankylosing spondylitis. Regarding the study as a whole: Characteristic, it appeared, of ankylosing spondylitis blood was a TCR beta motif of roughly eight highly homologous variants.

TCRdb itself ran the 5' RACE reads through MiXCR, one entry per CDR3 protein. The sample lists more than 600,000 distinct CDR3 sequences, around 19% occurring once. What these receptors recognize is not known. Material: blood, either unsorted or a sorted T cell fraction (not recorded which). The receptors here all came from a male donor with ankylosing spondylitis.

This clonotype showed up just a few times. This sequence joins TRBV4-2 and TRBJ2-7; a possible D gene is TRBD2 (5 bases). Between the trimmed V and J ends, which lost 2 bases and 3 bases, there was a span of 14 bases. The CDR3 is 15 amino acids. Germline V lookup: CDR1 LGHNA, CDR2 YNFKEQ. The CDR3 region has the DNA TGTGCCAGCAGCCAATGGACCCAAAGCGGCTACGAGCAGTACTTC. It yields the protein CASSQWTQSGYEQYF.

This clonotype was picked up a small number of times. This chain uses TRBV20-1 with TRBJ1-1; D is perhaps TRBD1 (5 bases). The V end was cut by 6 bases, the J end by 1 base, with 15 bases between. The CDR3 is 14 amino acids. CDR1 is DFQATT, CDR2 SNEGSKA, per germline (reference sequence). DNA of the CDR3: TGCAGTGCCCAATATTGGGGGACGAACACTGAAGCTTTCTTT. Its translation is CSAQYWGTNTEAFF.

This clonotype was observed at least ten times. The chain recombines TRBV29-1 with TRBJ1-2, with D uncertain. Between the trimmed V and J ends, which lost 3 bases and 8 bases, there was a span of 7 bases. There are 10 residues in the CDR3. From germline, CDR1 is SQVTM and CDR2 ANQGSEA. This CDR3 reads CSVEGGGYTF. Written as DNA, the CDR3 is TGCAGCGTTGAGGGAGGGGGCTACACCTTC.

This clonotype was picked up a small number of times. The chain has TRBV29-1 and TRBJ2-2; 7 nucleotides line up with TRBD1. V shed 6 bases and J 5 bases; nucleotides not matched to a gene: 12. There are 15 residues in the CDR3. From germline, CDR1 is SQVTM and CDR2 ANQGSEA. In DNA, the CDR3 is TGCAGCGTCCGAGGATCCAGGGGGAGAACCGGGGAGCTGTTTTTT. Encoded protein: CSVRGSRGRTGELFF.

This chain joins TRBV6-5 and TRBJ2-1; 8 positions match TRBD1. CDR3 length equals 15 residues. Germline-derived CDR1 and CDR2 are MNHEY and SVGAGI. J was trimmed by 6 bases and V by 5 bases; bases with no gene match: 9. In nucleotides, the CDR3 is TGTGCCAGCAGTCACGGCAGGGGGCTTATCAATGAGCAGTTCTTC. Protein sequence: CASSHGRGLINEQFF.

This clonotype was counted between two and nine times. The chain links TRBV6-2 or TRBV6-3 to TRBJ1-2; TRBD1 matches 7 bases. After removal of 5 bases from V and 0 bases from J, the junction contained 12 bases not matched to a gene. This CDR3 spans 17 amino acids. Germline-derived CDR1 and CDR2 are MNHEY and SVGEGT. The CDR3 DNA sequence: TGTGCCAGCAGTGCCTGGGACAGCCTTACGTCTAACTATGGCTACACCTTC. Translation: CASSAWDSLTSNYGYTF.

This clonotype turned up a few times. The gene calls are TRBV20-1 and TRBJ1-4; perhaps TRBD1 as D (6 bases). Deletions cut 5 bases from V and 2 bases from J, with 12 bases between. The germline CDR1 and CDR2 sequences are DFQATT and SNEGSKA (reference sequence). CDR3 size: 14 residues. The CDR3 DNA follows: TGCAGTGCTGTCGGGGGCCCCACTAATGAAAAACTGTTTTTT. The encoded protein is CSAVGGPTNEKLFF.

The table lists this clonotype with many counts. V and J are TRBV5-1 and TRBJ1-1, with D perhaps TRBD1 (5 bases). CDR3 length equals 18 residues. Trimming shortened V by 0 bases and J by 3 bases, and 21 bases separated the two germline ends. Germline-derived CDR1 and CDR2 are SGHRS and YFSETQ. The CDR3 nucleotides are TGCGCCAGCAGCTTGGCCGCCTTCCAGGGAAAAAAACACACTGAAGCTTTCTTT. Protein: CASSLAAFQGKKHTEAFF.

This clonotype was seen a handful of times. This rearrangement joins TRBV27 to TRBJ1-2; 7 bases are a match to TRBD1. V gave up 0 bases and J gave up 5 bases; unmatched junction bases: 3. This CDR3 has 14 residues. Germline V gene data show CDR1 as MNHEY and CDR2 as SMNVEV (reference sequence). The CDR3 region is CASSLSAGGYGYTF. CDR3 sequence (DNA): TGTGCCAGCAGTTTATCGGCAGGGGGGTATGGCTACACCTTC.

This sequence joins TRBV10-3 and TRBJ2-7; D assignment may be TRBD1 or TRBD2 (5 bases each). Trimming pared 4 bases from V and 3 bases from J, leaving 16 bases between. This CDR3 has 15 residues. The germline gives CDR1 ENHRY, CDR2 SYGVKD. CDR3 sequence reads: CAISVGELQNYEQYF. DNA for the CDR3: TGTGCCATCAGTGTGGGGGAACTACAAAACTACGAGCAGTACTTC.

The count of this clonotype is one. V and J are TRBV7-9 and TRBJ2-7; 11 positions agree with TRBD2. The CDR3 contains 16 residues. V trimming: 5 bases; J trimming: 3 bases; junction bases outside the gene matches: 9. Looked up from germline, CDR1 is SEHNR and CDR2 is FQNEAQ (reference sequence). The CDR3 DNA sequence: TGTGCCAGCAGCCCCCCGGGAGGGACTAGCGGCTACGAGCAGTACTTC. It is translated as CASSPPGGTSGYEQYF.

This sequence joins TRBV5-6 and TRBJ1-6, with D unclear. Germline V gene sequence: CDR1 SGHDT, CDR2 YYEEEE. This CDR3 is 16 amino acids long. V was cut by 0 bases and J by 0 bases, with 7 bases left in between. CDR3 in DNA: TGTGCCAGCAGCTTGGAGGGCACCTCCTATAATTCACCCCTCCACTTT. Protein product: CASSLEGTSYNSPLHF.

This clonotype was detected ten times or more. The V call is TRBV29-1, the J call TRBJ2-5, with D unresolved. V gave up 2 bases and J gave up 1 base, with 8 bases separating them. This CDR3 is 13 amino acids long. Germline CDR1 and CDR2: SQVTM and ANQGSEA. The CDR3 bases are TGCAGCGTTGAAATGGCTCCCCAAGAGACCCAGTACTTC. It codes for CSVEMAPQETQYF.

The rearrangement uses TRBV4-3 and TRBJ2-1; D is perhaps TRBD2 (5 bases). Germline CDR1 and CDR2: LGHNA and YSLEER. The CDR3 loop spans 14 amino acids. V lost 5 bases and J 4 bases, leaving 12 bases between the germline ends. CDR3 DNA sequence: TGCGCCAGCAGCAAGGACTCAACTTACAATGAGCAGTTCTTC. Translating it yields CASSKDSTYNEQFF.

This clonotype was observed a few times. The gene calls are TRBV7-9 and TRBJ1-1; D uncertain. In germline, CDR1 is SEHNR, CDR2 FQNEAQ (reference sequence). The germline V and J ends were trimmed by 5 bases and 5 bases, with 9 bases remaining between them. The length of the CDR3 is 12 residues. In DNA, the CDR3 is TGTGCCAGCAGCCCGCCCCAGACTGAAGCTTTCTTT. Protein: CASSPPQTEAFF.

This clonotype turned up a few times. The chain carries TRBV12-3 or TRBV12-4 and TRBJ2-1, with D possibly TRBD1 on 5 matching bases. The CDR3 runs 13 residues. Trimming removed 3 bases from V and 9 bases from J, with 12 bases in between. CDR3: CASSLGLVSEQFF. CDR3 nucleotides: TGTGCCAGCAGTTTGGGGCTAGTGAGTGAGCAGTTCTTC.

The gene calls are TRBV5-1 and TRBJ1-2, with D possibly matching TRBD1 (6 bases). The CDR3 covers 15 residues. Germline CDR1 SGHRS, CDR2 YFSETQ. The germline V and J ends were trimmed by 0 bases and 3 bases, with 12 bases remaining between them. This CDR3 reads CASSLEAGVYYGYTF. In DNA, the CDR3 is TGCGCCAGCAGCTTGGAGGCAGGGGTGTACTATGGCTACACCTTC.

This clonotype was counted at least ten times. No DNA is shown, since the ends of the CDR3 on it are uncertain; the CDR3 is the one TCRdb lists. This sequence joins TRBV29-1 and TRBJ1-2; the D segment call TRBD1 is taken from the table without a DNA check. The CDR3 contains 12 residues when both ends are counted. In germline, CDR1 is SQVTM, CDR2 ANQGSEA. CDR3 sequence: CSVALGTGTHTF.

The chain combines TRBV27 with TRBJ2-6; D gene unclear. This CDR3 region has 13 residues. CDR1 is MNHEY and CDR2 is SMNVEV in the germline V gene (reference sequence). Trimming took off 3 bases at V and 4 bases at J, with 4 bases between the two ends. The CDR3 DNA is TGTGCCAGCAGTTTGTGGGGGGCCAACGTCCTGACTTTC. This encodes CASSLWGANVLTF. The full variable domain, its missing parts supplied by reference TRBV27 and TRBJ2-6, is EAQVTQNPRYLITVTGKKLTVTCSQNMNHEYMSWYRQDPGLGLRQIYYSMNVEVTDKGDVPEGYKVSRKEKRNFPLILESPSPNQTSLYFCASSLWGANVLTFGAGSRLTVL.